Below, 6 T cell receptor beta chains from the same sample are listed, as sequenced in a study of beta chain features in type 1 diabetes. Their target antigens are unknown. Study-wide results and limits: TCRB CDR3s were moderately but significantly shorter in Type 1 diabetes patients in all four CD4+ subsets.

What was sequenced were expressed TCRB transcripts, since all of the isolated RNA had been reverse transcribed. Using immunoSEQ multiplex PCR, the repertoire was profiled, and TCRdb retains in-frame clones only, with some absent. The sample consists of around 340,000 clones, about a tenth of them appearing once. Sequencing input: central memory CD4+ T cells from blood. Source of these receptors: a man aged 25 to 40 with type 1 diabetes.

This clone has more than one count but fewer than ten. The rearrangement joins TRBV5-1 to TRBJ2-7; D possibly corresponds to TRBD2 (6 bases). Trimming left V 3 bases short and J 3 bases short, with 16 bases between. The length of the CDR3 is 15 residues. Germline CDR1 is SGHRS and CDR2 is YFSETQ. As DNA, the CDR3 is TGCGCCAGCAGCTGGGGGGATACAAGAAACTACGAGCAGTACTTC. This codes for CASSWGDTRNYEQYF. The whole variable domain, filled in from reference TRBV5-1 and TRBJ2-7, reads KAGVTQTPRYLIKTRGQQVTLSCSPISGHRSVSWYQQTPGQGLQFLFEYFSETQRNKGNFPGRFSGRQFSNSRSEMNVSTLELGDSALYLCASSWGDTRNYEQYFGPGTRLTVT.

This chain joins TRBV19 and TRBJ1-2; TRBD1 aligns across 10 bases. Germline CDR1 reads LNHDA; CDR2 reads SQIVND (reference sequence). The trim removed 5 bases at V and 8 bases at J, leaving 5 bases unmatched. CDR3 size: 13 residues. The CDR3 nucleotides read TGTGCCAGTAGTCCCGACAGGGGGCAAGGCTACACCTTC. Amino acids: CASSPDRGQGYTF.

Of note for this clone: The sample carries other DNA sequences with the same CDR3. The V call is TRBV7-2, the J call TRBJ2-7; 8 bases agree with TRBD2. The length of the CDR3 is 15 residues. V lost 1 base to trimming and J lost 4 bases; unmatched junction nucleotides: 6. Germline V gives CDR1 SGHTA, CDR2 FQGNSA. The DNA for the CDR3 is TGTGCCAGCAGCTTAGACGGGGGGGCCGCATACGAGCAGTACTTC. Its protein product is CASSLDGGAAYEQYF.

This clone was counted a few times. The chain uses TRBV11-2 and TRBJ2-3, with D perhaps TRBD2 (6 bases). Germline V gives CDR1 SGHAT, CDR2 FQNNGV. CDR3 length: 16 amino acids. V lost 0 bases and J 2 bases, leaving 12 bases between the germline ends. Here the CDR3 DNA reads TGTGCCAGCAGCTTAGATCCTGGGGGGTACACAGATACGCAGTATTTT. Translating it yields CASSLDPGGYTDTQYF.

The CDR3 sequence: CASSQERTGELFF. The CDR3 DNA reads TGTGCCAGCAGCCAAGAGAGGACCGGGGAGCTGTTTTTT. J is TRBJ2-2 and V is TRBV14, with unresolved D. Germline V gene data show CDR1 as SGHDN and CDR2 as FVKESK. The CDR3 has 13 amino acids. V gave up 0 bases and J gave up 5 bases, with 4 bases separating them.

The rearrangement uses TRBV5-4 and TRBJ2-7; D uncertain. The CDR3 length is 11 residues. Germline CDR1 is SGHNT and CDR2 is YYREEE (reference sequence). V lost 4 bases and J lost 7, with 9 bases in between. The CDR3 sequence: CASSREGEQYF. The CDR3 nucleotides read TGTGCCAGCAGCCGAGAAGGGGAGCAGTACTTC.